Below are 24 T cell receptor beta chains sequenced from a single sample in a study of blood T cells in healthy people across ages. It was with a sample-barcoded 5' primer and a J-beta primer mix that a second PCR of about 6 to 12 cycles was run. TCRdb fed the 5' RACE reads into MiXCR, producing one record per CDR3 protein. The table lists 1.2 million to 1.5 million distinct CDR3 sequences, approximately 59% of them singletons. Sequenced: blood. The receptors stem from a man aged 18 to 29 in good health.

The rearrangement uses TRBV6-6 and TRBJ2-7; the D gene could be TRBD1 or TRBD2 (6 bases each). The J call may be mistaken, given a closer DNA end match to TRBJ2-4. This CDR3 contains 13 residues. The germline gives CDR1 MNHNY, CDR2 SVGAGI (reference sequence). The DNA for the CDR3 is TGTGCCAGCAGTTGGGGGGCGGGCAACATTCAGTACTTC. Protein: CASSWGAGNIQYF.

The V and J genes are TRBV4-1 and TRBJ1-6, with a weak D call TRBD1 (5 bases). This CDR3 comprises 16 residues. Trimming took off 1 base at V and 7 bases at J, with 14 bases between the two ends. Germline CDR1 MGHRA, CDR2 YSYEKL. The CDR3 bases are TGCGCCAGCAGCCAAGTTCACCCGGCAGGGAATTCACCCCTCCACTTT. Encoded protein: CASSQVHPAGNSPLHF.

J is TRBJ2-5 and V is TRBV20-1; TRBD1 might be the D (6 bases). Germline-derived CDR1 and CDR2 are DFQATT and SNEGSKA (reference sequence). V lost 3 bases to trimming and J lost 0 bases, with 17 bases between them. The CDR3 runs to 16 residues. CDR3 nucleotide sequence: TGCAGTGCTAGTACGGAAGGGGACATGTACCAAGAGACCCAGTACTTC. As protein: CSASTEGDMYQETQYF.

This chain uses TRBV5-1 with TRBJ1-4; D unresolved. The CDR3 runs 13 residues. V lost 6 bases and J 8 bases, leaving 14 bases between the germline ends. The germline CDR1 and CDR2 sequences are SGHRS and YFSETQ. This chain's CDR3 is CASTTREREKLFF. CDR3 sequence (DNA): TGCGCCAGCACCACGAGGGAGCGGGAAAAACTGTTTTTT.

This clonotype was counted only a few times. The rearrangement links TRBV7-9 to TRBJ2-7; the match to TRBD2 covers 9 bases. Gene TRBJ2-1 matches the end of the DNA better, so the J call may be wrong. Germline lookup yields CDR1 SEHNR and CDR2 FQNEAQ (reference sequence). The CDR3 is 14 amino acids. This CDR3 reads CASSFGRGGNEQFF. DNA for the CDR3: TGTGCCAGCAGCTTCGGGCGGGGGGGTAATGAGCAGTTCTTC.

The V call is TRBV11-2, the J call TRBJ1-4; no clear D gene. The V gene lost 2 bases and the J gene lost 5 bases, with 18 bases spanning the gap. The CDR3 consists of 17 residues. Germline lookup yields CDR1 SGHAT and CDR2 FQNNGV. As DNA, the CDR3 is TGTGCCAGCAGCTTACTGAGTATCCCCACCCTAAATGAAAAACTGTTTTTT. Protein sequence: CASSLLSIPTLNEKLFF.

This chain links TRBV20-1 with TRBJ2-3, with 8 bases fitting TRBD1. With 3 bases clipped from V and 1 base from J, the junction kept 12 bases outside the gene matches. Germline CDR1 reads DFQATT; CDR2 reads SNEGSKA (reference sequence). The CDR3 has 17 amino acids. CDR3 bases: TGCAGTGCTAGTGGAGTAGAACCGGGACAGGGCACAGATACGCAGTATTTT. Amino acids: CSASGVEPGQGTDTQYF.

The chain is built from TRBV30 and TRBJ2-3, with 11 bases matching TRBD2. The length of the CDR3 is 17 residues. Germline V lookup: CDR1 GTSNPN, CDR2 SVGIG (reference sequence). V lost 4 bases to trimming and J lost 6 bases; unmatched junction nucleotides: 15. Here the CDR3 reads CAWTPGVVAGGPDTQYF. The CDR3 coding sequence is TGTGCCTGGACCCCCGGTGTGGTAGCGGGAGGGCCTGATACGCAGTATTTT.

The chain uses TRBV5-1 and TRBJ1-1; D unresolved. The germline CDR1 and CDR2 sequences are SGHRS and YFSETQ. V gave up 6 bases and J gave up 1 base, with 10 bases separating them. The CDR3 extends over 13 amino acids. The CDR3 loop is CASKLTQNTEAFF. The CDR3 DNA reads as TGCGCCAGCAAGCTGACTCAGAACACTGAAGCTTTCTTT.

There are a few counts of this clonotype. The chain couples TRBV6-5 to TRBJ1-4; a weak D match, TRBD1 (5 bases). Trimming pared 5 bases from V and 5 bases from J, leaving 12 bases between. Germline CDR1 reads MNHEY; CDR2 reads SVGAGI. CDR3 length equals 14 residues. CDR3 region: CASSPGTDNEKLFF. CDR3 nucleotide sequence: TGTGCCAGCAGTCCCGGGACTGACAATGAAAAACTGTTTTTT.

The chain uses TRBV6-1 and TRBJ2-1; D possibly corresponds to TRBD1 (5 bases). With 8 bases removed from V and 3 bases from J, the gap between germline ends came to 11 bases. CDR3 length: 13 amino acids. Germline V gene sequence: CDR1 MNHNS, CDR2 SASEGT. CDR3 coding DNA: TGTGCCAGCGACGCAGGGAACTACAATGAGCAGTTCTTC. Its translation is CASDAGNYNEQFF.

This chain uses TRBV12-3 or TRBV12-4 with TRBJ2-2, with D unclear. The V gene lost 0 bases and the J gene lost 6 bases, with 5 bases spanning the gap. The CDR3 extends over 13 amino acids. In DNA, the CDR3 is TGTGCCAGCAGTTTAGCTCGAGCCGGGGAGCTGTTTTTT. Amino acids: CASSLARAGELFF.

This chain connects TRBV12-3 or TRBV12-4 to TRBJ1-2; D is uncertain. V was pared by 7 bases and J by 0 bases, with 9 bases between. The CDR3 sequence is 13 residues long. The CDR3: CASTETPNYGYTF. Here the CDR3 DNA reads TGTGCCAGCACCGAAACTCCTAACTATGGCTACACCTTC.

The genes are TRBV7-9 and TRBJ1-2; D is perhaps TRBD1 (5 bases). The CDR3 spans 15 residues. Trimming left V 5 bases short and J 2 bases short, with 15 bases between. Looked up from germline, CDR1 is SEHNR and CDR2 is FQNEAQ (reference sequence). Here the CDR3 reads CASSPTGRANYGYTF. In DNA, the CDR3 is TGTGCCAGCAGCCCGACTGGCAGGGCGAACTATGGCTACACCTTC.

The chain has TRBV5-1 and TRBJ1-1; D ambiguous. Trimming took off 0 bases at V and 7 bases at J, with 10 bases between the two ends. In germline, CDR1 is SGHRS, CDR2 YFSETQ. CDR3 size: 13 residues. The CDR3, as DNA: TGCGCCAGCAGCTTGGTCCCCACAGTTGAAGCTTTCTTT. Its protein product is CASSLVPTVEAFF.

The sample holds a few counts of this clonotype. This chain uses TRBV27 with TRBJ1-5; no clear D gene. V was pared by 5 bases and J by 8 bases, with 13 bases between. Looked up from germline, CDR1 is MNHEY and CDR2 is SMNVEV (reference sequence). This CDR3 is 13 amino acids long. The chain's CDR3 is CASSHLGREPQHF. CDR3 nucleotides: TGTGCCAGCAGTCACTTAGGGAGGGAGCCCCAGCATTTT.

This clonotype was counted between two and nine times. The chain uses TRBV11-2 and TRBJ2-1; 9 bases align to TRBD1. The V gene's germline CDR1 is SGHAT and CDR2 FQNNGV. This CDR3 has 17 residues. V dropped 8 bases and J dropped 1; count of bases not matched to a gene: 12. The CDR3 sequence: CASGSRDRVWSYNEQFF. For the CDR3, the DNA is TGTGCCAGCGGCTCCCGGGACAGGGTTTGGTCCTACAATGAGCAGTTCTTC.

The rearrangement uses TRBV4-2 and TRBJ2-3; 14 bases map to TRBD2. CDR1 is LGHNA and CDR2 is YNFKEQ in the germline V gene. V lost 5 bases, J lost 8 bases, and 6 bases stayed unmatched. The CDR3 has 15 residues. In nucleotides, the CDR3 is TGTGCCAGCAGCGACGGGACTAGCGGGAGCTCTACGCAGTATTTT. Protein product: CASSDGTSGSSTQYF.

The gene calls are TRBV10-3 and TRBJ2-7, with D possibly being TRBD2 (6 bases). The germline V gene has CDR1 ENHRY and CDR2 SYGVKD. The CDR3 sequence is 12 residues long. V was pared by 6 bases and J by 5 bases, with 11 bases between. DNA for the CDR3: TGTGCCATCAGATCTCCTAGCGACGAGCAGTACTTC. This gives the protein CAIRSPSDEQYF.

The chain uses TRBV14 and TRBJ2-6; D not certain. The V end was cut by 6 bases, the J end by 2 bases, with 11 bases between. CDR1 is SGHDN, CDR2 FVKESK, per germline. CDR3 length equals 15 residues. The CDR3 reads CASSVGSTGANVLTF. The CDR3 DNA reads as TGTGCCAGCAGTGTGGGATCCACTGGGGCCAACGTCCTGACTTTC.

The chain has TRBV4-1 and TRBJ1-6; 10 positions match TRBD1. Germline-derived CDR1 and CDR2 are MGHRA and YSYEKL. With 4 bases clipped from V and 8 bases from J, the junction kept 8 bases outside the gene matches. This CDR3 region has 16 residues. The DNA of the CDR3 is TGCGCCAGCAGCCTATGGGACAGGGGAAGTGATTCACCCCTCCACTTT. Translated: CASSLWDRGSDSPLHF.

The chain employs TRBV5-6 and TRBJ2-6; no clear D gene. This CDR3 region has 15 residues. In germline, CDR1 is SGHDT, CDR2 YYEEEE. V dropped 2 bases and J dropped 4 bases, with 10 bases sitting between them. The CDR3 spells CASSFTGTGANVLTF. CDR3 DNA sequence: TGTGCCAGCAGCTTTACCGGTACAGGGGCCAACGTCCTGACTTTC.

This clonotype was recorded a few times. At one boundary the junction diverges from the germline segment, which might be a read error. This chain uses TRBV4-2 with TRBJ2-7; 11 bases agree with TRBD2. The CDR3 totals 15 residues. Germline lookup yields CDR1 LGHNA and CDR2 YNFKEQ. This CDR3 reads CASSQVGTSGYEQYF. The CDR3 bases are TGCGCCAGCAGCCAAGTCGGGACTAGCGGCTACGAGCAGTACTTC.

This chain links TRBV4-1 with TRBJ1-1; D remains ambiguous. The germline V gene has CDR1 MGHRA and CDR2 YSYEKL. This CDR3 has 13 residues. V was cut by 1 base and J by 6 bases, with 9 bases left in between. The CDR3 nucleotides read TGCGCCAGCAGCCAAGTTGGCGGTTCTGAAGCTTTCTTT. Translated: CASSQVGGSEAFF.